Presented here are 17 T cell receptor beta chains from one specimen sequenced in a study of regulatory T cells in long-lasting Graves disease. Time point in this sample: persistent/refractory GD, antithyroid drugs over 5 years with positive TRAb. RNA isolated from PBMCs was used to make the TCR library. TCR beta libraries were built with iRepertoire HTBI primers and Arm-PCR of CDR3 regions. TCRdb independently ran MiXCR on the multiplex PCR reads; one entry per CDR3 protein. The sample records around 460,000 distinct CDR3 sequences, 20% to 25% being singletons. The sample in question was peripheral blood mononuclear cells (PBMCs), obtained when the disease was refractory, from a patient treated with antithyroid drugs. Every receptor here comes from a female donor with Graves disease.

Note on this clonotype: A much larger clone is a single base away; this may be a read error. The chain recombines TRBV5-1 with TRBJ1-1, with D possibly being TRBD1 (6 bases). V lost 0 bases to trimming and J lost 6 bases, with 15 bases between them. This CDR3 is 15 amino acids long. Germline V lookup: CDR1 SGHRS, CDR2 YFSETQ. The CDR3 is CASSLGDGGHAEAFF. CDR3 DNA sequence: TGCGCCAGCAGCTTGGGGGACGGGGGGCACGCTGAAGCTTTCTTT.

This clonotype showed up just once. The chain combines TRBV4-3 with TRBJ2-7; D is unclear. V was clipped by 0 bases and J by 3 bases, with 15 bases between them. Germline lookup yields CDR1 LGHNA and CDR2 YSLEER. The CDR3 totals 16 residues. The CDR3, as DNA: TGCGCCAGCAGCCAAGACCAGGTGGCGATCGGCTACGAGCAGTACTTC. Translation: CASSQDQVAIGYEQYF.

This clonotype was seen many times. The CDR3 loop is CATGGQILEYF. In nucleotides, the CDR3 is TGTGCCACTGGGGGACAGATCCTGGAGTACTTC. This chain links TRBV10-3 with TRBJ2-7; 7 bases match TRBD1. The CDR3 extends over 11 amino acids. V lost 10 bases, J lost 11 bases, and 11 bases stayed unmatched. CDR1 is ENHRY, CDR2 SYGVKD, per germline.

This clonotype occurred many times. The rearrangement links TRBV6-1 to TRBJ2-7; D call uncertain. Per the germline V gene, CDR1 is MNHNS and CDR2 is SASEGT. The CDR3 spans 12 residues. Trimming took 6 bases from V and 4 from J, leaving 10 bases between them. CDR3 coding DNA: TGTGCCAGCAGACCACGAACTTACGAGCAGTACTTC. Translation gives CASRPRTYEQYF.

This clonotype came up a few times. This sequence joins TRBV3-1 and TRBJ1-2; no clear D. With 1 base removed from V and 6 bases from J, the gap between germline ends came to 18 bases. In germline, CDR1 is LGHDT, CDR2 YNNKEL (reference sequence). The CDR3 is 16 amino acids. CDR3 sequence: CASSQVQASLRDGYTF. DNA of the CDR3: TGTGCCAGCAGCCAAGTACAAGCTTCCCTTAGGGATGGCTACACCTTC.

There are many counts of this clonotype. The V and J genes are TRBV6-5 and TRBJ1-1, with TRBD1 matching 11 bases. The V gene's germline CDR1 is MNHEY and CDR2 SVGAGI. The V segment lost 4 bases and the J segment 2 bases; nucleotides outside the gene matches: 12. The CDR3 runs 18 residues. CDR3 residues: CASSFRTGGAAVNTEAFF. As DNA, the CDR3 is TGTGCCAGCAGTTTCCGGACAGGGGGCGCAGCTGTAAACACTGAAGCTTTCTTT.

The J gene is TRBJ2-7, the V gene TRBV20-1; 16 nucleotides align to TRBD2. There are 18 residues in the CDR3. V was pared by 3 bases and J by 6 bases, with 14 bases of the junction left unmatched. From germline, CDR1 is DFQATT and CDR2 SNEGSKA (reference sequence). CDR3 sequence reads: CSASQGGLAGGPRTEQYF. Here the CDR3 DNA reads TGCAGTGCTAGTCAAGGGGGACTAGCGGGAGGGCCTCGGACCGAGCAGTACTTC.

The V and J genes are TRBV28 and TRBJ1-5; no clear D. Trimming removed 7 bases at V and 7 bases at J, with 14 bases between. Germline lookup yields CDR1 MDHEN and CDR2 SYDVKM. The length of the CDR3 is 13 residues. CDR3 protein: CASTFGKDQPQHF. The CDR3 nucleotides read TGTGCCAGCACCTTTGGCAAGGACCAGCCCCAGCATTTT.

This clonotype was counted at least ten times. The V and J genes are TRBV28 and TRBJ2-2; D may be TRBD1 or TRBD2 (5 bases each). The CDR3 spans 15 residues. Trimming took 6 bases from V and 1 from J, leaving 12 bases between them. Germline lookup yields CDR1 MDHEN and CDR2 SYDVKM. As DNA, the CDR3 is TGTGCCAGCAGCCGAGGGACGGGGAACACCGGGGAGCTGTTTTTT. Its translation is CASSRGTGNTGELFF.

At least ten counts were recorded for this clonotype. This sequence joins TRBV12-3 or TRBV12-4 and TRBJ1-4, with D hard to call. The germline V and J ends were trimmed by 3 bases and 4 bases, with 6 bases remaining between them. The CDR3 covers 13 residues. The CDR3 DNA is TGTGCCAGCAGTTTTTCACATAATGAAAAACTGTTTTTT. Its protein is CASSFSHNEKLFF.

The chain couples TRBV7-9 to TRBJ2-7, with TRBD2 matching 11 bases. There are 16 residues in the CDR3. The trim removed 1 base at V and 5 bases at J, leaving 7 bases unmatched. Germline assignment: CDR1 SEHNR and CDR2 FQNEAQ (reference sequence). The CDR3 region has the DNA TGTGCCAGCAGCTTAGAACGACTAGCGGGAAGGAACGAGCAGTACTTC. Translating it yields CASSLERLAGRNEQYF.

The chain couples TRBV12-3 or TRBV12-4 to TRBJ2-2; 7 bases align to TRBD2. The CDR3 contains 17 residues. The trim removed 2 bases at V and 1 base at J, leaving 7 bases unmatched. CDR3 sequence reads: CASSLLVGRGNTGELFF. The CDR3 nucleotides are TGTGCCAGCAGTTTATTGGTTGGGAGGGGGAACACCGGGGAGCTGTTTTTT.

This clonotype was found a few times. In nucleotides, the CDR3 is TGTGCCAGCAGCAAAGGGCAGGACTCTGGAAACACCATATATTTT. It codes for CASSKGQDSGNTIYF. V gene TRBV11-2 combines with J gene TRBJ1-3; no reliable D call. CDR3 size: 15 residues. CDR1 is SGHAT, CDR2 FQNNGV, per germline. V lost 5 bases and J lost 0, with 11 bases in between.

The chain employs TRBV4-1 and TRBJ1-2, with 7 bases identical to TRBD1. The V segment lost 3 bases and the J segment 4 bases; nucleotides outside the gene matches: 14. Per the germline V gene, CDR1 is MGHRA and CDR2 is YSYEKL. The CDR3 totals 17 residues. The CDR3 nucleotides read TGCGCCAGCAGCCACAACAGGGACAGCGCAAAGGCCTATGGCTACACCTTC. Translation: CASSHNRDSAKAYGYTF.

The CDR3 region has the DNA TGTGCCAGCAGTCCCTGGACACTAGCCTACGAGCAGTACTTC. Translation gives CASSPWTLAYEQYF. V usage is TRBV27 and J usage is TRBJ2-7; D tentatively reads TRBD1 or TRBD2 (5 bases each). Germline-derived CDR1 and CDR2 are MNHEY and SMNVEV (reference sequence). The ends were cut back, 5 bases at V and 2 bases at J, with 13 bases in the middle. There are 14 residues in the CDR3.

Points on this clonotype: Just one base apart from a much larger clone, this may be a read error. The rearrangement links TRBV28 to TRBJ2-7, with D perhaps matching TRBD2 (5 bases). CDR1 MDHEN and CDR2 SYDVKM come from the germline V gene. V was cut by 10 bases and J by 4 bases, with 20 bases left in between. The CDR3 has 14 residues. The CDR3 DNA reads as TGTGCCACCATATCCCGGACGGGATCTTACGAGCAGTACTTC. Its protein is CATISRTGSYEQYF.

This rearrangement joins TRBV9 to TRBJ1-2; D perhaps matches TRBD1 (6 bases). Trimming took off 3 bases at V and 3 bases at J, with 9 bases between the two ends. Per the germline V gene, CDR1 is SGDLS and CDR2 is YYNGEE. The CDR3 has 13 amino acids. The DNA for the CDR3 is TGTGCCAGCAGCGGGTACAGGGACTATGGCTACACCTTC. This codes for CASSGYRDYGYTF.